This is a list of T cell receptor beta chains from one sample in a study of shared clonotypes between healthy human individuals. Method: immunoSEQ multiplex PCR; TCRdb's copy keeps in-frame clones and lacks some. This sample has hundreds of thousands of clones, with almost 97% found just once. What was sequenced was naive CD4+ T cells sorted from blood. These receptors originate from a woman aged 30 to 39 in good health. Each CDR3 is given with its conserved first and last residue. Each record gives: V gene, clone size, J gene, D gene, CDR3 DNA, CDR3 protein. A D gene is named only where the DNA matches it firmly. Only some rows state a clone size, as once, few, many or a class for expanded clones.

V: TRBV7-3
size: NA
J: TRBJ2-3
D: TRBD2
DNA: TGTGCCAGCAGCTCTAGCGGGAGTAGGACAGATACGCAGTATTTT
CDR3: CASSSSGSRTDTQYF

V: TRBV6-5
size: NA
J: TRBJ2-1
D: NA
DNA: TGTGCCAGCAGTTACAGTGGTAGCTCCTACAATGAGCAGTTCTTC
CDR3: CASSYSGSSYNEQFF

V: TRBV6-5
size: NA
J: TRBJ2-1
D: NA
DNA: TGTGCCAGCAGTTCGAGACAGGACAATGAGCAGTTCTTC
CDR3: CASSSRQDNEQFF

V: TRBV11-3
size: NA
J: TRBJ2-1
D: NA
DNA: TGTGCCAGCAGCTTGGGACAGGGTCGGGCTAGCGGGAGTGGTGGCAATGAGCAGTTCTTC
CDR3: CASSLGQGRASGSGGNEQFF

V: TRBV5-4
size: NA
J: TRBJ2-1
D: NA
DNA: TGTGCCAGCAGCCCAGGACCGAGCTCCTACAATGAGCAGTTCTTC
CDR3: CASSPGPSSYNEQFF

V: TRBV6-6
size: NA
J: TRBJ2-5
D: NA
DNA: TGTGCCAGCAGCTTACGTCCCGAGACCCAGTACTTC
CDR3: CASSLRPETQYF

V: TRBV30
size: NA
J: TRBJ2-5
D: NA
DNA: TGTGCCTGGAGTGTACAGGTCGGGACCCAGTACTTC
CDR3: CAWSVQVGTQYF

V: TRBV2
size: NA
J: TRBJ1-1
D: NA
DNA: TGTGCCAGCAGTGCCGGGACGGTGAACACTGAAGCTTTCTTT
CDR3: CASSAGTVNTEAFF

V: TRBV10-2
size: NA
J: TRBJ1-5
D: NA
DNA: TGCGCCAGCTCCTCCTCTCTCCGATATAGCAATCAGCCCCAGCATTTT
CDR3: CASSSSLRYSNQPQHF

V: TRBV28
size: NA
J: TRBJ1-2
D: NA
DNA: TGTGCCGGCAGTTTATCGAGCGGTAACTATGGCTACACCTTC
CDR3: CAGSLSSGNYGYTF

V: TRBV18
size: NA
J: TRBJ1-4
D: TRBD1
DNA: TGTGCCAGCTCACCTCTTCGACAGGGTGTAACTAATGAAAAACTGTTTTTT
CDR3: CASSPLRQGVTNEKLFF

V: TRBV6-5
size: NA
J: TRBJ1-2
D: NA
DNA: TGTGCCAGCAGGACAGCGGGAGGCTACACCTTC
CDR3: CASRTAGGYTF

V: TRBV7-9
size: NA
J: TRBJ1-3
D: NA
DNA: TGTGCCAGCAGCTTAGTTGAGGGAAACACCATATATTTT
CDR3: CASSLVEGNTIYF

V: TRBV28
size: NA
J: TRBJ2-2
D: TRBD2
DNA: TGTGCCAGCAGTTCCGTCAGCGGGAGTGGCACCGGGGAGCTGTTTTTT
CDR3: CASSSVSGSGTGELFF

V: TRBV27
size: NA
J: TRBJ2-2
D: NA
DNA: TGTGCCAGCAGCATGGGACACTACACCGGGGAGCTGTTTTTT
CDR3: CASSMGHYTGELFF

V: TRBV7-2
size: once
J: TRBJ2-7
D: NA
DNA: TGTGCCAGCAGCCGCAGGTTGGGAGCCGACGAGCAGTACTTC
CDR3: CASSRRLGADEQYF

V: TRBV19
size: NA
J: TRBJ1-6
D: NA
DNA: TGTGCCAGTAGTGTTTCCGGGGGCAGTTCACCCCTCCACTTT
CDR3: CASSVSGGSSPLHF